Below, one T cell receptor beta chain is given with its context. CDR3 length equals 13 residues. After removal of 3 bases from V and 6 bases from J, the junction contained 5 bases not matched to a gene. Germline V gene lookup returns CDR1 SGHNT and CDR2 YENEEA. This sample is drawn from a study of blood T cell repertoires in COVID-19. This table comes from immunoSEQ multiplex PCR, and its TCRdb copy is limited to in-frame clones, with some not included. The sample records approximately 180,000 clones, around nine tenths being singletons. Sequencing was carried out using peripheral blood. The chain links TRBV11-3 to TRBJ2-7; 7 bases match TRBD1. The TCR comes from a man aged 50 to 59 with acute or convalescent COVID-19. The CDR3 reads CASSLTTGSEQYF. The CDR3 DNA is TGTGCCAGCAGCTTGACGACAGGGAGCGAGCAGTACTTC.